The rows below give T cell receptor beta chains drawn from one sample of a study of long-term antiretroviral therapy in people with HIV. Using immunoSEQ multiplex PCR, the repertoire was profiled, and TCRdb retains in-frame clones only, with some absent. The sample lists about 21,000 clones, 60% to 80% occurring once. This material consisted of unsorted PBMCs, taken less than 1.8 years before starting antiretroviral therapy. Every receptor here comes from a woman between 40 and 50 years old with HIV. Each CDR3 is given with its conserved first and last residue. A D gene is named only where the DNA matches it firmly. Clone size is shown for a subset of rows, as once, few, many or a class of expanded clone.

15	TRBD2	TRBJ2-1	TRBV13	NA	TGTGCCAGCAGCCGTAGCGGGGGAGGGTACAATGAGCAGTTCTTC	CASSRSGGGYNEQFF
13	NA	TRBJ1-2	TRBV27	large	TGTGCCACCTTCAGCCTTTCGGGGTATGGCTACACCTTC	CATFSLSGYGYTF
14	NA	TRBJ2-7	TRBV11-2	NA	TGTGCCAGCAGCACCGGCGGCGGACCCTACGAGCAGTACTTC	CASSTGGGPYEQYF
15	NA	TRBJ2-1	TRBV4-3	NA	TGCGCCAGCAGCCAAGAACAGGCCCATTGGGATGAGCAGTTCTTC	CASSQEQAHWDEQFF
14	NA	TRBJ2-7	TRBV4-1	NA	TGCGCCAGCAGCCCTGCGGCCCACTCCTACGAGCAGTACTTC	CASSPAAHSYEQYF
16	NA	TRBJ1-3	TRBV7-9	NA	TGTGCCAGCAGCTTAGAAGGGGCAGGGAAAGGAAACACCATATATTTT	CASSLEGAGKGNTIYF
14	TRBD2	TRBJ2-3	TRBV9	NA	TGTGCCAGCAGCCAAACCCCGGGAGGAGATACGCAGTATTTT	CASSQTPGGDTQYF
17	TRBD1	TRBJ1-2	TRBV4-1	NA	TGCGCCAGCAGCCAAGATCCGGGACAGTCTGCGCCCTATGGCTACACCTTC	CASSQDPGQSAPYGYTF
15	TRBD1	TRBJ2-5	TRBV7-7	NA	TGTGCCAGCAGCTTAAATCCGGACAGGCAAGAGACCCAGTACTTC	CASSLNPDRQETQYF
13	NA	TRBJ2-3	TRBV6-5	NA	TGTGCCAGCTCCGCCGGAGGCACAGATACGCAGTATTTT	CASSAGGTDTQYF
14	TRBD1	TRBJ2-7	TRBV15	NA	TGTGCCACCAGCAGAGGGACAGGGGCCTACGAGCAGTACTTC	CATSRGTGAYEQYF
14	NA	TRBJ2-5	TRBV2	NA	TGTGCCAGCAGAACCTCGAATAGCCAAGAGACCCAGTACTTC	CASRTSNSQETQYF
12	NA	TRBJ2-1	TRBV30	once	TGTGCCTGGAGTGTAGTTCGGAGGGAGCAGTTCTTC	CAWSVVRREQFF
16	TRBD2	TRBJ2-1	TRBV11-3	NA	TGTGCCAGCAGCTTAAGACTAGCGGGGGGGTACAATGAGCAGTTCTTC	CASSLRLAGGYNEQFF
13	TRBD2	TRBJ2-1	TRBV5-4	once	TGTGCCAGCAGCCGGACTAGTTCCAATGAGCAGTTCTTC	CASSRTSSNEQFF
14	NA	TRBJ1-6	TRBV6-5	NA	TGTGCCAGCACCGGCGGACAATATAATTCACCCCTCCACTTT	CASTGGQYNSPLHF
12	NA	TRBJ1-1	TRBV7-9	NA	TGTGCCAGCAGTGGCCTGGGCACTGAAGCTTTCTTT	CASSGLGTEAFF
14	NA	TRBJ2-1	TRBV30	once	TGTGCCTGGAGAGGCTTGTTATTTTTCGATGAGCAGTTCTTC	CAWRGLLFFDEQFF
14	TRBD1	TRBJ1-5	TRBV19	NA	TGTGCCACCCGGGACAGCGGTAGCAATCAGCCCCAGCATTTT	CATRDSGSNQPQHF
18	TRBD2	TRBJ2-5	TRBV11-2	few	TGTGCCAGCAGCGTACTGACTAGCGGGAGGGCCAGCCAAGAGACCCAGTACTTC	CASSVLTSGRASQETQYF
16	TRBD2	TRBJ2-7	TRBV7-9	few	TGTGCCAGCAGCCCGACTAGCGGGGCCTCTATGTACGAGCAGTACTTC	CASSPTSGASMYEQYF
16	NA	TRBJ1-2	TRBV6-1	NA	TGTGCCAGCAGTGAATCGTTCCAGGGGCTGAACTATGGCTACACCTTC	CASSESFQGLNYGYTF
12	NA	TRBJ1-1	TRBV12-5	once	TGTGCTAGTGGCATCTTTCCCCTTGAAGCTTTCTTT	CASGIFPLEAFF
12	NA	TRBJ1-1	TRBV10-3	medium-sized	TGTGCCATCCAGGACCAGAACACTGAAGCTTTCTTT	CAIQDQNTEAFF
15	NA	TRBJ2-7	TRBV5-5	NA	TGTGCCAGCAGCTCCAGGGGGGTCCTCTCCTACGAGCAGTACTTC	CASSSRGVLSYEQYF
15	TRBD2	TRBJ2-7	TRBV4-3	NA	TGCGCCAGCAGCCACGCTAGCGGGGGAACCTACGAGCAGTACTTC	CASSHASGGTYEQYF